The 24 T cell receptor beta chains below come from one sample, sequenced in a study of T cell repertoires in cytomegalovirus infection (dated by TCRdb to the late 2010s). For sequencing, an Illumina HiSeq 1500 was employed. TCRdb reprocessing: public reads trimmed at Q25 with fastp, clones called with MiXCR, in-frame beta chains kept. One record per CDR3 amino acid sequence lists the most common genes and DNA. This sample is represented by 150,000 to 200,000 distinct CDR3 sequences; roughly 14% of them were singletons. The ten most abundant clones make up roughly 30% of the sample. The specimen was PBMCs. All receptors come from a human donor in good health (CMV status not recorded). Some clones in this sample may be carry-over from other donors' samples.

The table lists this clonotype with a count of one. The chain employs TRBV7-3 and TRBJ2-1; D gene unclear. The V end was cut by 11 bases, the J end by 7 bases, with 3 bases between. Germline V lookup: CDR1 SGHTA, CDR2 FQGTGA. There are 8 residues in the CDR3. The CDR3 loop is CAPNEQFF. The DNA of the CDR3 is TGTGCCCCAAATGAGCAGTTCTTC.

This clonotype was observed a few times. This rearrangement joins TRBV12-3 or TRBV12-4 to TRBJ2-7, with D tentatively TRBD2 (6 bases). Trimming took 5 bases from V and 4 from J, leaving 12 bases between them. CDR3 length: 13 residues. CDR3 DNA sequence: TGTGCCAGCAGTCGGCCCGGGGGATACGAGCAGTACTTC. Encoded protein: CASSRPGGYEQYF.

This clonotype occurred a few times. The J gene is TRBJ2-7, the V gene TRBV20-1; D unresolved. The V and J ends lost 2 bases and 1 base respectively, with 6 bases between them. CDR1 and CDR2 (germline): DFQATT, SNEGSKA (reference sequence). The CDR3 is 12 residues long. CDR3 loop: CSARRASYEQYF. Written as DNA, the CDR3 is TGCAGTGCTAGACGGGCATCCTACGAGCAGTACTTC.

This clonotype was found many times. The V call is TRBV7-9, the J call TRBJ2-7; 7 bases map to TRBD2. Germline CDR1 SEHNR, CDR2 FQNEAQ (reference sequence). Trimming at V came to 3 bases and at J to 0 bases, leaving 5 bases not matched to a gene. The CDR3 runs to 15 residues. The CDR3 coding sequence is TGTGCCAGCAGCTTTTCGGGCGGGAGCTCCTACGAGCAGTACTTC. Protein product: CASSFSGGSSYEQYF.

To note about this clonotype: A much larger clone differs by one base, so this may be a read error. The chain employs TRBV10-3 and TRBJ1-5; D uncertain. CDR3 size: 14 residues. Germline loops: CDR1 ENHRY, CDR2 SYGVKD. CDR3 nucleotides: TGTGTCATCAGTGACCAGAGAAGCAATCAGCCCCAGCATTTT. This sequence encodes CVISDQRSNQPQHF.

This clonotype was seen repeatedly, ten times or more. The J gene is TRBJ2-2, the V gene TRBV7-2; 7 nucleotides match TRBD1. V was pared by 6 bases and J by 0 bases, with 10 bases of the junction left unmatched. The germline gives CDR1 SGHTA, CDR2 FQGNSA. The CDR3 spans 17 residues. The CDR3 spells CASRLFGDRPNTGELFF. In DNA form, the CDR3 reads TGTGCCAGCAGACTCTTCGGGGACAGACCGAACACCGGGGAGCTGTTTTTT.

This clonotype showed up many times. The chain joins TRBV7-2 to TRBJ1-5; D might be TRBD1 (6 bases). The CDR3 spans 16 residues. V dropped 1 base and J dropped 7 bases, with 17 bases sitting between them. CDR1 is SGHTA and CDR2 is FQGNSA in the germline V gene. CDR3 nucleotide sequence: TGTGCCAGCAGCTTAGGGGGGCGGCAGGGAGGGCAGCCCCAGCATTTT. This translates into CASSLGGRQGGQPQHF. The full variable domain, its missing parts supplied by reference TRBV7-2 and TRBJ1-5, is GAGVSQSPSNKVTEKGKDVELRCDPISGHTALYWYRQSLGQGLEFLIYFQGNSAPDKSGLPSDRFSAERTGGSVSTLTIQRTQQEDSAVYLCASSLGGRQGGQPQHFGDGTRLSIL.

This sequence joins TRBV10-3 and TRBJ1-1, with 8 bases fitting TRBD1. This CDR3 spans 11 amino acids. With V trimmed by 6 bases and J by 6 bases, 0 bases remained unmatched. Germline V gene sequence: CDR1 ENHRY, CDR2 SYGVKD. CDR3 sequence reads: CAIRQGAEAFF. CDR3 sequence (DNA): TGTGCCATCAGACAGGGGGCTGAAGCTTTCTTT.

This clonotype was counted many times. The rearrangement links TRBV20-1 to TRBJ2-2; 9 bases are shared with TRBD2. This CDR3 has 18 residues. Germline V lookup: CDR1 DFQATT, CDR2 SNEGSKA (reference sequence). Trimming removed 0 bases from V and 0 bases from J; junction bases left unmatched: 8. The CDR3 DNA follows: TGCAGTGCTAGAGATCCTTTTGGCGGGAGGGCGAACACCGGGGAGCTGTTTTTT. Its translation: CSARDPFGGRANTGELFF.

This clonotype was detected a few times. This chain links TRBV13 with TRBJ2-3; the match to TRBD2 covers 9 bases. This CDR3 is 15 amino acids long. V lost 4 bases, J lost 3 bases, and 5 bases stayed unmatched. The V gene's germline CDR1 is PRHDT and CDR2 FYEKMQ (reference sequence). DNA of the CDR3: TGTGCCAGCAGCTCCAGCGGGAGGTTGACAGATACGCAGTATTTT. Its translation is CASSSSGRLTDTQYF. Together with reference TRBV13 and TRBJ2-3, the CDR3 gives the full variable domain: AAGVIQSPRHLIKEKRETATLKCYPIPRHDTVYWYQQGPGQDPQFLISFYEKMQSDKGSIPDRFSAQQFSDYHSELNMSSLELGDSALYFCASSSSGRLTDTQYFGPGTRLTVL.

The V gene is TRBV11-2, the J gene TRBJ2-5, with 10 bases aligning to TRBD1. V lost 5 bases to trimming and J lost 5 bases; unmatched junction nucleotides: 8. This CDR3 is built from 15 residues. Looked up from germline, CDR1 is SGHAT and CDR2 is FQNNGV. The CDR3 nucleotides read TGTGCCAGCAGCGGCCGGGACAGGGGATGGGAGACCCAGTACTTC. Its translation is CASSGRDRGWETQYF. Complete variable domain (other parts from reference TRBV11-2 and TRBJ2-5): EAGVAQSPRYKIIEKRQSVAFWCNPISGHATLYWYQQILGQGPKLLIQFQNNGVVDDSQLPKDRFSAERLKGVDSTLKIQPAKLEDSAVYLCASSGRDRGWETQYFGPGTRLLVL.

Ten or more counts support this clonotype. This rearrangement joins TRBV29-1 to TRBJ2-7; maybe TRBD1 (6 bases). Trimming pared 5 bases from V and 4 bases from J, leaving 21 bases between. The germline V gene encodes CDR1 SQVTM and CDR2 ANQGSEA. The CDR3 runs 15 residues. The CDR3 loop is CSVTTALGTRYEQYF. In DNA form, the CDR3 reads TGCAGCGTTACCACAGCCCTGGGGACACGTTACGAGCAGTACTTC.

This clonotype has only a few counts. The CDR3 loop reads CASKPGLAGSKNIQYF. The CDR3, as DNA: TGTGCCAGCAAGCCGGGACTAGCGGGTTCCAAAAACATTCAGTACTTC. The V gene is TRBV12-3 or TRBV12-4, the J gene TRBJ2-4, with TRBD2 matching 12 bases. The ends lost 7 bases at V and 2 bases at J; junction bases unmatched: 6. The CDR3 loop spans 16 amino acids.

This clonotype has a handful of counts. The chain is built from TRBV7-3 and TRBJ2-5; 9 bases are a match to TRBD2. J gave up 1 base and V 5 bases, and 5 bases lay outside the gene matches. The V gene's germline CDR1 is SGHTA and CDR2 FQGTGA. The CDR3 is 15 amino acids. The CDR3 here is CASSPSGGRQETQYF. Here the CDR3 DNA reads TGTGCCAGCAGCCCAAGCGGGGGGCGCCAAGAGACCCAGTACTTC.

In this sample, this clonotype turned up many times. The rearrangement joins TRBV7-2 to TRBJ2-4; D could derive from TRBD1 or TRBD2 (7 bases each). Germline values: CDR1 SGHTA, CDR2 FQGNSA. V was cut by 3 bases and J by 8 bases, with 14 bases left in between. The CDR3 length is 14 residues. The DNA for the CDR3 is TGTGCCAGCAGCTTTCGACAGGGAGGGGACATTCAGTACTTC. It codes for CASSFRQGGDIQYF. Drawing the rest from reference TRBV7-2 and TRBJ2-4, the complete variable domain is GAGVSQSPSNKVTEKGKDVELRCDPISGHTALYWYRQSLGQGLEFLIYFQGNSAPDKSGLPSDRFSAERTGGSVSTLTIQRTQQEDSAVYLCASSFRQGGDIQYFGAGTRLSVL.

This clonotype was found a few times. V gene TRBV15 combines with J gene TRBJ1-1, with D perhaps matching TRBD1 (5 bases). This CDR3 has 15 residues. Per germline, CDR1 LNHNV and CDR2 YYDKDF (reference sequence). The V end was cut by 6 bases, the J end by 5 bases, with 19 bases between. CDR3 DNA: TGTGCCACCAGGCGGGGAGTAGGGGTTGGGACTGAAGCTTTCTTT. This sequence encodes CATRRGVGVGTEAFF.

This clonotype was recorded at least ten times. The rearrangement uses TRBV6-1 and TRBJ2-7; D may match TRBD1 or TRBD2 (5 bases each). The V gene's germline CDR1 is MNHNS and CDR2 SASEGT. The CDR3 is 14 residues long. Trimming left V 6 bases short and J 2 bases short, with 14 bases between. CDR3 region: CASSQGAGTYEQYF. The CDR3 DNA follows: TGTGCCAGCAGCCAGGGAGCCGGAACCTACGAGCAGTACTTC.

In its sample, this clonotype was seen many times. The V call is TRBV7-9, the J call TRBJ2-3; D possibly corresponds to TRBD2 (5 bases). V was pared by 6 bases and J by 2 bases, with 18 bases between. The CDR3 has 16 residues. CDR1 and CDR2 (germline): SEHNR, FQNEAQ (reference sequence). CDR3 amino acids: CASSHLRGSNTDTQYF. CDR3 bases: TGTGCCAGCAGTCACCTGAGAGGGTCGAACACAGATACGCAGTATTTT.

This rearrangement joins TRBV19 to TRBJ2-7; 10 bases align to TRBD2. Germline CDR1 reads LNHDA; CDR2 reads SQIVND (reference sequence). This CDR3 comprises 15 residues. The V and J ends lost 4 bases and 5 bases, in that order; junction bases with no gene match: 8. The CDR3 region is CASSTSRLAGDEQYF. The CDR3 DNA sequence: TGTGCCAGTAGTACCTCGCGGCTAGCGGGAGACGAGCAGTACTTC.

This chain uses TRBV20-1 with TRBJ1-1; 9 bases are a match to TRBD1. The CDR3 is made up of 15 amino acids. Per germline, CDR1 DFQATT and CDR2 SNEGSKA (reference sequence). Unmatched junction bases numbered 9, after V lost 3 bases and J lost 4 bases. The CDR3 protein is CSASPGQGLFTEAFF. DNA for the CDR3: TGCAGTGCTAGTCCCGGACAGGGGCTGTTCACTGAAGCTTTCTTT.

The CDR3 DNA reads as TGTGCCAGCAGTTTACGGGGGCAGGGAATAGGCAATGAGCAGTTCTTC. This codes for CASSLRGQGIGNEQFF. The rearrangement joins TRBV28 to TRBJ2-1, with D perhaps being TRBD1 or TRBD2 (6 bases each). CDR1 is MDHEN, CDR2 SYDVKM, per germline. The V end was cut by 2 bases, the J end by 6 bases, with 17 bases between. This CDR3 comprises 16 residues. The full variable domain, in which reference TRBV28 and TRBJ2-1 provide the parts outside the CDR3, is DVKVTQSSRYLVKRTGEKVFLECVQDMDHENMFWYRQDPGLGLRLIYFSYDVKMKEKGDIPEGYSVSREKKERFSLILESASTNQTSMYLCASSLRGQGIGNEQFFGPGTRLTVL.

J is TRBJ1-3 and V is TRBV14; D remains ambiguous. CDR3 length equals 14 residues. V lost 0 bases and J 4 bases, leaving 7 bases between the germline ends. Germline values: CDR1 SGHDN, CDR2 FVKESK. The CDR3 region is CASSQDYNGNTIYF. As DNA, the CDR3 is TGTGCCAGCAGCCAAGATTACAACGGAAACACCATATATTTT.

The rearrangement uses TRBV20-1 and TRBJ1-1, with 8 positions matching TRBD1. The ends lost 5 bases at V and 5 bases at J; junction bases unmatched: 10. CDR1 and CDR2 (germline): DFQATT, SNEGSKA (reference sequence). This CDR3 is built from 14 residues. The CDR3 bases are TGCAGTGCTTCCAATTCCAGGGGGCTAACTGAAGCTTTCTTT. Its protein product is CSASNSRGLTEAFF.

This clonotype was seen at least ten times. This sequence joins TRBV11-2 and TRBJ2-3; D is unclear. V shed 2 bases and J shed 6 bases, with 12 bases lying between them. CDR1 is SGHAT and CDR2 is FQNNGV in the germline V gene. The CDR3 length is 14 residues. The CDR3 region has the DNA TGTGCCAGCAGCTTACCCTCCTACGGGGATACGCAGTATTTT. It translates to CASSLPSYGDTQYF.